This T cell receptor (beta chain) comes out of a study of T cell repertoires in cytomegalovirus infection. At the level of the study: Public TCR beta signature analysis indicated the presence of both CMV infection and matching HLA type.

TCRdb used MiXCR to reprocess the reads, holding one entry per CDR3 protein. In the table there are about 360,000 distinct CDR3 sequences, about 35% of which are singletons. This clonotype has only a few counts. The antigen remains undetermined. Germline lookup yields CDR1 SGHAT and CDR2 FQNNGV. The CDR3 contains 13 residues. Trimming took off 2 bases at V and 1 base at J, with 6 bases between the two ends. This sequence joins TRBV11-2 and TRBJ2-7; no reliable D call. Specimen: cultured PBMCs, collected from culture after CMV antigen stimulation. The sequence was obtained from a human donor in good health (CMV status not recorded). Some clones in this sample may be carry-over from other donors' samples. This CDR3 reads CASSLRPSYEQYF. Written as DNA, the CDR3 is TGTGCCAGCAGCTTACGACCTTCCTACGAGCAGTACTTC.